The 25 T cell receptor beta chains reported below all come from one sample, sequenced in a study of breast tumors, draining lymph nodes, adjacent tissues. Breast cancer patients provided tissue from their axillary draining lymph nodes. In TCRdb, the multiplex PCR reads were re-called with MiXCR into one record per CDR3 protein. The top ten hold around 2.5% of the sample, which has under 85,000 distinct CDR3 sequences, around 20% seen once. Material: axillary lymph node tissue. The receptors were sampled from a female donor with breast cancer. Some clones in this sample may be carry-over from other donors' samples.

The table lists this clonotype with many counts. The V call is TRBV10-3, the J call TRBJ2-7; D remains ambiguous. There are 15 residues in the CDR3. Germline assignment: CDR1 ENHRY and CDR2 SYGVKD. V was trimmed by 6 bases and J by 1 base, leaving 16 bases between them. CDR3 DNA: TGTGCCATCAGGTCCTTAGGGTCAAAGTCCTACGAGCAGTACTTC. It encodes CAIRSLGSKSYEQYF.

This clonotype came up many times. The rearrangement joins TRBV7-2 to TRBJ2-1; unclear D gene. Trimming stripped 4 bases from V and 10 bases from J, with 14 bases between. The CDR3 runs 13 residues. Germline V lookup: CDR1 SGHTA, CDR2 FQGNSA. DNA for the CDR3: TGTGCCAGCAGCTCCCAGGCGGTGGGGGAGCAGTTCTTC. It is translated as CASSSQAVGEQFF.

This clonotype was counted at least ten times. This chain joins TRBV20-1 and TRBJ1-4, with unresolved D. Trimming took 1 base from V and 7 from J, leaving 10 bases between them. Germline lookup yields CDR1 DFQATT and CDR2 SNEGSKA (reference sequence). This CDR3 region has 13 residues. CDR3 DNA sequence: TGCAGTGCTAGAGGTAGTAGCCGTGAAAAACTGTTTTTT. It yields the protein CSARGSSREKLFF.

This rearrangement joins TRBV28 to TRBJ2-5; D is perhaps TRBD2 (5 bases). The V and J ends lost 3 bases and 4 bases respectively, with 18 bases between them. CDR3 length: 16 residues. CDR1 is MDHEN, CDR2 SYDVKM, per germline. The CDR3 DNA reads as TGTGCCAGCAGTTTCGGGGTCGGGGTTAAGGGAGAGACCCAGTACTTC. Translation: CASSFGVGVKGETQYF.

This clonotype was observed many times. The V and J genes are TRBV20-1 and TRBJ2-1; D not certain. This CDR3 has 13 amino acids. Trimming took off 6 bases at V and 5 bases at J, with 14 bases between the two ends. Germline values: CDR1 DFQATT, CDR2 SNEGSKA (reference sequence). CDR3 amino acids: CSAHQGQNNEQFF. As DNA, the CDR3 is TGCAGTGCCCATCAAGGCCAGAACAATGAGCAGTTCTTC.

Only a few counts were recorded for this clonotype. The chain has TRBV20-1 and TRBJ1-1, with unresolved D. CDR1 is DFQATT and CDR2 is SNEGSKA in the germline V gene (reference sequence). CDR3 length: 13 residues. Trimming cost V 3 bases and J 1 base, with 9 bases left between them. The CDR3 reads CSARRMRNTEAFF. The CDR3 nucleotides read TGCAGTGCTAGGAGGATGAGGAACACTGAAGCTTTCTTT.

This clonotype was counted at least ten times. This chain joins TRBV10-3 and TRBJ2-5; TRBD2 might be the D (5 bases). Germline V gene lookup returns CDR1 ENHRY and CDR2 SYGVKD. V lost 4 bases, J lost 1 base, and 10 bases lay in between. This CDR3 is built from 14 residues. The CDR3, as DNA: TGTGCCATCAGTGCTACGAGGGCCCAAGAGACCCAGTACTTC. Encoded protein: CAISATRAQETQYF.

This clonotype was seen ten or more times. The chain joins TRBV19 to TRBJ2-1; D possibly uses TRBD1 or TRBD2 (5 bases each). CDR3 length: 17 amino acids. Between the trimmed V and J ends, which lost 4 bases and 4 bases, there was a span of 20 bases. Per the germline V gene, CDR1 is LNHDA and CDR2 is SQIVND (reference sequence). The CDR3 region is CASSTLDFLGGYNEQFF. The CDR3 DNA follows: TGTGCCAGTAGTACCCTCGACTTCCTTGGGGGATACAATGAGCAGTTCTTC.

This clonotype occurred many times. The CDR3 is CASSYSVQGEKQYF. The CDR3 DNA reads TGTGCCAGCAGTTACTCAGTACAGGGTGAAAAGCAGTACTTC. The rearrangement joins TRBV6-5 to TRBJ2-7; D possibly corresponds to TRBD1 (6 bases). CDR1 is MNHEY, CDR2 SVGAGI, per germline. This CDR3 has 14 residues. The V end was cut by 0 bases, the J end by 8 bases, with 14 bases between.

This clonotype was seen a few times. J is TRBJ2-3 and V is TRBV6-5; D ambiguous. Germline V gene lookup returns CDR1 MNHEY and CDR2 SVGAGI. The V gene lost 5 bases and the J gene lost 8 bases, with 11 bases spanning the gap. This CDR3 spans 12 amino acids. The CDR3: CASSTPWGTQYF. CDR3 nucleotides: TGTGCCAGCAGTACCCCTTGGGGTACGCAGTATTTT.

This clonotype was detected ten times or more. The chain has TRBV19 and TRBJ1-5, with 7 bases identical to TRBD1. The junction had 16 bases not matched to a gene; V was cut back by 6 bases and J by 8 bases. The CDR3 runs to 16 residues. Germline CDR1 and CDR2: LNHDA and SQIVND (reference sequence). The CDR3 coding sequence is TGTGCCAGTAGGGGTCGCGGCAGGGGGGCGATTGAGCCCCAGCATTTT. Translating gives CASRGRGRGAIEPQHF. Complete variable domain (other parts from reference TRBV19 and TRBJ1-5): DGGITQSPKYLFRKEGQNVTLSCEQNLNHDAMYWYRQDPGQGLRLIYYSQIVNDFQKGDIAEGYSVSREKKESFPLTVTSAQKNPTAFYLCASRGRGRGAIEPQHFGDGTRLSIL.

Comment on this clonotype: Being one base from a much bigger clone, this may be a read error. Since the CDR3 does not end with the conserved phenylalanine or tryptophan, this likely comes from a read error. The rearrangement links TRBV9 to TRBJ1-2, with a tentative D call TRBD1 (5 bases). This CDR3 contains 12 residues. V was cut by 3 bases and J by 8 bases, with 11 bases left in between. CDR1 and CDR2 from the germline V gene are SGDLS and YYNGEE. The CDR3 sequence is CASSDDSPGYTL. Written as DNA, the CDR3 is TGTGCCAGCAGCGACGACAGCCCCGGCTACACCCTC.

This clonotype has a count of ten or more. The chain links TRBV6-2 or TRBV6-3 to TRBJ2-7; D is undetermined. There are 16 residues in the CDR3. Between the trimmed V and J ends, which lost 5 bases and 3 bases, there was a span of 20 bases. The V gene's germline CDR1 is MNHEY and CDR2 SVGEGT. CDR3 sequence (DNA): TGTGCCAGCAGTCCCCTCGTCGGTAAAGGCAACTACGAGCAGTACTTC. Protein product: CASSPLVGKGNYEQYF.

This clonotype came up many times. The rearrangement joins TRBV9 to TRBJ2-1, with 8 bases identical to TRBD1. Germline assignment: CDR1 SGDLS and CDR2 YYNGEE. J gave up 4 bases and V 2 bases, and 5 bases lay outside the gene matches. The CDR3 sequence is 15 residues long. Here the CDR3 reads CASSVDRVPYNEQFF. The CDR3 nucleotides are TGTGCCAGCAGCGTGGACAGGGTCCCTTACAATGAGCAGTTCTTC.

As to this clonotype: Since a much larger clone is just one base distant, this may be a read error. The chain is built from TRBV3-1 and TRBJ2-7; 9 nucleotides match TRBD1. Germline CDR1 and CDR2: LGHDT and YNNKEL (reference sequence). Trimming at V came to 1 base and at J to 4 bases, leaving 2 bases not matched to a gene. The CDR3 covers 14 residues. The CDR3 loop is CASSQGTGVYEQYF. The CDR3 nucleotides are TGTGCCAGCAGCCAAGGGACAGGGGTGTACGAGCAGTACTTC.

This clonotype was seen repeatedly, ten times or more. J is TRBJ2-7 and V is TRBV7-9, with D maybe TRBD2 (6 bases). There are 15 residues in the CDR3. The V end lost 1 base, the J end lost 5 bases, and 15 bases lay between the germline ends. Germline V CDR1 and CDR2: SEHNR, FQNEAQ (reference sequence). CDR3 nucleotides: TGTGCCAGCAGCTTAGGACTAGTCTCTGGAAACGAGCAGTACTTC. It codes for CASSLGLVSGNEQYF.

This clonotype appeared a few times. A read error is possible here, since a much larger clone lies one base away. The chain recombines TRBV14 with TRBJ1-6, with 7 nucleotides matching TRBD1. The CDR3 contains 13 residues. From germline, CDR1 is SGHDN and CDR2 FVKESK. Here the CDR3 reads CAGSLDRNSPLHF. The CDR3 nucleotides are TGTGCCGGCAGCCTGGACAGGAATTCACCCCTCCACTTT.

At least ten counts were recorded for this clonotype. The V call is TRBV9, the J call TRBJ2-1; D may be TRBD1 or TRBD2 (5 bases each). Germline V lookup: CDR1 SGDLS, CDR2 YYNGEE. V lost 3 bases to trimming and J lost 4 bases, with 11 bases between them. The CDR3 loop spans 14 amino acids. CDR3 DNA sequence: TGTGCCAGCAGCGCCGGGACGGGATACAATGAGCAGTTCTTC. Protein: CASSAGTGYNEQFF.

Many counts were recorded for this clonotype. V usage is TRBV11-1 and J usage is TRBJ2-5; 8 nucleotides match TRBD2. The length of the CDR3 is 13 residues. Germline V lookup: CDR1 SGHAT, CDR2 FQDESV (reference sequence). V trimming: 5 bases; J trimming: 10 bases; junction bases outside the gene matches: 9. CDR3: CASSLIEAGGQYF. The CDR3 DNA sequence: TGTGCCAGCAGCCTAATCGAGGCGGGGGGCCAGTACTTC.

A note on this clonotype: A much more abundant neighbour one base away suggests this may be a read error. The V gene is TRBV6-1, the J gene TRBJ2-1, with D perhaps matching TRBD1 or TRBD2 (6 bases each). CDR1 and CDR2 from the germline V gene are MNHNS and SASEGT. The CDR3 is 13 amino acids. The V end was cut by 2 bases, the J end by 12 bases, with 14 bases between. In DNA, the CDR3 is TGTGCCAGCAGTGAAAGGGGGGTGGATGGGCAGTTCTTC. Amino acids: CASSERGVDGQFF.

This clonotype was seen repeatedly, ten times or more. J is TRBJ2-2 and V is TRBV7-9, with 8 bases identical to TRBD1. This CDR3 is 13 amino acids long. The junction had 1 base not matched to a gene; V was cut back by 4 bases and J by 6 bases. Germline CDR1 is SEHNR and CDR2 is FQNEAQ (reference sequence). The DNA of the CDR3 is TGTGCCAGCAGCTGGGGACAGGCCGGGGAGCTGTTTTTT. Translating gives CASSWGQAGELFF. Combining the CDR3 with reference TRBV7-9 and TRBJ2-2 gives the whole variable domain DTGVSQNPRHKITKRGQNVTFRCDPISEHNRLYWYRQTLGQGPEFLTYFQNEAQLEKSRLLSDRFSAERPKGSFSTLEIQRTEQGDSAMYLCASSWGQAGELFFGEGSRLTVL.

This clonotype has a count of ten or more. The V gene is TRBV12-5, the J gene TRBJ2-7; 7 bases line up with TRBD2. CDR1 and CDR2 from the germline V gene are LGHNT and FRNRAP. The CDR3 sequence is 15 residues long. The V and J ends lost 1 base and 3 bases, in that order; junction bases with no gene match: 6. CDR3 DNA: TGTGCTAGTGGTTTGGCTACTGGGGGGGTCTACGAGCAGTACTTC. Amino acid sequence: CASGLATGGVYEQYF.

Comment on this clonotype: A read error is possible here, since a much larger clone lies one base away. V and J are TRBV5-1 and TRBJ2-1; D perhaps matches TRBD1 (5 bases). The germline CDR1 and CDR2 sequences are SGHRS and YFSETQ. There are 13 residues in the CDR3. CDR3 coding DNA: TGCGCCGGCAGAACCCTAGGGGACAATGAGCAGTTCTTC. Translated: CAGRTLGDNEQFF.

This clonotype occurred many times. The V call is TRBV4-1, the J call TRBJ1-3; D is uncertain. The germline V gene encodes CDR1 MGHRA and CDR2 YSYEKL. CDR3 length: 14 amino acids. Trimming stripped 4 bases from V and 9 bases from J, with 16 bases between. The CDR3 DNA reads TGCGCCAGCAGCCCAGACAACGGCCTGAGCACCATATATTTT. Protein product: CASSPDNGLSTIYF.

This clonotype was seen ten or more times. The chain combines TRBV13 with TRBJ2-1; the match to TRBD2 covers 10 bases. Germline V gives CDR1 PRHDT, CDR2 FYEKMQ (reference sequence). V was pared by 5 bases and J by 6 bases, with 10 bases of the junction left unmatched. This CDR3 has 16 amino acids. CDR3 DNA: TGTGCCAGCAGCACGAGCCTAGCGGGAGTGGGCAATGAGCAGTTCTTC. It is translated as CASSTSLAGVGNEQFF.